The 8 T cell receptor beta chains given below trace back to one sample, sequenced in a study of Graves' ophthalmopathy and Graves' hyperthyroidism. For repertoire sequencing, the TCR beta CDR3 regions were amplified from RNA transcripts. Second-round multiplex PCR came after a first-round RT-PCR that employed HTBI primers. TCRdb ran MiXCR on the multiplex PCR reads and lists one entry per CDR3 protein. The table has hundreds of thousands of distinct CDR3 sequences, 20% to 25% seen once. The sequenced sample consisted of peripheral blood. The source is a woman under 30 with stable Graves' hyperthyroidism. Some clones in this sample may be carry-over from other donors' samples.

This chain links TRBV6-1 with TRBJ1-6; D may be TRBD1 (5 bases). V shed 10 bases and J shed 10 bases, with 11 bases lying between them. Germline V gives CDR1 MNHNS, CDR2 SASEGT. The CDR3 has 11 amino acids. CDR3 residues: CATSWGSPLHF. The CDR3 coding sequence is TGTGCCACCTCCTGGGGGTCACCCCTCCACTTT.

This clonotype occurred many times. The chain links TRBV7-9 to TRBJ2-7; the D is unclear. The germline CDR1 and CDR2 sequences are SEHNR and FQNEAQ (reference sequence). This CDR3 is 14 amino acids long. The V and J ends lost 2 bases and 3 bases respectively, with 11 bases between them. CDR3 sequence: CASSLWGDNYEQYF. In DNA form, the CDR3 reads TGTGCCAGCAGCTTATGGGGTGACAACTACGAGCAGTACTTC. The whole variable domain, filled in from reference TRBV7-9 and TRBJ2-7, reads DTGVSQNPRHKITKRGQNVTFRCDPISEHNRLYWYRQTLGQGPEFLTYFQNEAQLEKSRLLSDRFSAERPKGSFSTLEIQRTEQGDSAMYLCASSLWGDNYEQYFGPGTRLTVT.

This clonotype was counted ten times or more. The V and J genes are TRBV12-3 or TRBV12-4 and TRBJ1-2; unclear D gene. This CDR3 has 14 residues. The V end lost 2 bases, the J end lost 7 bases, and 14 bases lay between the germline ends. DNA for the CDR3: TGTGCCAGCAGTTTATCGCGGACGAATATTGGCTACACCTTC. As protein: CASSLSRTNIGYTF.

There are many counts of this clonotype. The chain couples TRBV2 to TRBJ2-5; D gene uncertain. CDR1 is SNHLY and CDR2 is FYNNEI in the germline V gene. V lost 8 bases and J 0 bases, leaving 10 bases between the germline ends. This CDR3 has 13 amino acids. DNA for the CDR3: TGTGCCAGCGCCCTGGGGTACCAAGAGACCCAGTACTTC. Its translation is CASALGYQETQYF.

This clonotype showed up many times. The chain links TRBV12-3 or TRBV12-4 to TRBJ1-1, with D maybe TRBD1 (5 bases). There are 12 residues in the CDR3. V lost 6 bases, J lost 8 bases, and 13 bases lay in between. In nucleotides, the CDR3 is TGTGCCAGCAGACCCACAGGTCCCGAAGCTTTCTTT. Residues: CASRPTGPEAFF.

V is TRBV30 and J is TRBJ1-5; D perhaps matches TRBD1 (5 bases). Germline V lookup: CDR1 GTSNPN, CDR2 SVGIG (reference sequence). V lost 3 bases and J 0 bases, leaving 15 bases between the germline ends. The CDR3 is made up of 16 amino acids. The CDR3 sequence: CAWSRDRAYSNQPQHF. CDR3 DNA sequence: TGTGCCTGGAGCCGGGACCGGGCCTATAGCAATCAGCCCCAGCATTTT.

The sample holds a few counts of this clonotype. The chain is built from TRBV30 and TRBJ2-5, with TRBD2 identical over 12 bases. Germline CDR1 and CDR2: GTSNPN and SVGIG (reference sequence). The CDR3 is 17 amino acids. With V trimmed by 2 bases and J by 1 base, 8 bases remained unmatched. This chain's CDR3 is CAWSSLLAGGSQETQYF. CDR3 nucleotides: TGTGCCTGGAGTTCCCTACTAGCGGGGGGATCCCAAGAGACCCAGTACTTC.

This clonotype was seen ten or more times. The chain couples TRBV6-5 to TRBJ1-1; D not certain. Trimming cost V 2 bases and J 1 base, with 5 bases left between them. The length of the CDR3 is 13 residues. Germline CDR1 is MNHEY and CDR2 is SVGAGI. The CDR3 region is CASSYEGNTEAFF. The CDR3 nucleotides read TGTGCCAGCAGTTACGAAGGGAACACTGAAGCTTTCTTT.